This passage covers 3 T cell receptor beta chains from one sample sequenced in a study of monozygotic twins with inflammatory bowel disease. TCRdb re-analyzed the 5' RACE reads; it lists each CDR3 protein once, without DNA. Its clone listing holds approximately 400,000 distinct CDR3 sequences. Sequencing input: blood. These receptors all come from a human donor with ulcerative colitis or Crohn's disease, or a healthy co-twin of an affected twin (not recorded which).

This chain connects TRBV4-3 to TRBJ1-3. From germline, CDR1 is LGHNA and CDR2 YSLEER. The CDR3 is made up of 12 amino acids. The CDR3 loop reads CASSERGNTIYF.

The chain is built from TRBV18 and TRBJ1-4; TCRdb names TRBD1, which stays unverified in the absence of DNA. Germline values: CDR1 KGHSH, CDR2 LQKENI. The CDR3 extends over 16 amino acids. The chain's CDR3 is CASSPLDLGRSEKLFF.

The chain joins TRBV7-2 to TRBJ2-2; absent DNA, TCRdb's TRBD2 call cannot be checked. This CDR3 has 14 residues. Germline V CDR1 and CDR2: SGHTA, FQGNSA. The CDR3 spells CASSLYGGTGELFF.